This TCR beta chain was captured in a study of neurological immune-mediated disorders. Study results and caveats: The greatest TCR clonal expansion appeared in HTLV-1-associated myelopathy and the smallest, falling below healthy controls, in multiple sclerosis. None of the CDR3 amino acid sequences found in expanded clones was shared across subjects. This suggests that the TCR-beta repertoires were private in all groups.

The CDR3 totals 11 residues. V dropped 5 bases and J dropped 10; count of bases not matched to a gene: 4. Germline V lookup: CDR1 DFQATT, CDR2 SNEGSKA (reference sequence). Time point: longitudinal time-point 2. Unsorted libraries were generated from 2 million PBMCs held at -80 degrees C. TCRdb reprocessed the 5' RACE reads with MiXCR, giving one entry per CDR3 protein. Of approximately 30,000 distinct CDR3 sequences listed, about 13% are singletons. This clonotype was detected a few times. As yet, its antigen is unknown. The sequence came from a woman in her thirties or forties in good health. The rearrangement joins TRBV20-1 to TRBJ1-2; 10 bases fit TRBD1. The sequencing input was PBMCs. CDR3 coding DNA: TGCAGTGCTCTGGGGACAGGGGCCTACACCTTC. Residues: CSALGTGAYTF.